Each of the 20 T cell receptor beta chains below was sequenced from the same sample in a study of shared clonotypes between healthy human individuals (dated by TCRdb to about 2020). The library was produced with the immunoSEQ multiplex PCR assay. As stored in TCRdb, this immuneACCESS dataset retains in-frame rearrangements with V and J assigned. A fraction of the clones does not appear; measured against another copy, unresolved V genes explain less than half of the discrepancy, and the remainder lacks a known reason. The sample has hundreds of thousands of clones on record, roughly 95% of them singletons. Roughly 0.1% of the sample is in the top ten clones. CD8 naive samples were obtained by positive selection for CCR7 among CD45RO-negative cells, yielding a CD45RA+CCR7+ population from which TemRA cells were excluded. The specimen sequenced was naive CD8+ T cells sorted from blood. Read against the paper, the sample's cell subset or site label means: CD45RA+CCR7+. The source of these receptors is a young woman in good health.

The rearrangement uses TRBV19 and TRBJ2-3; D gene ambiguous. Germline V gene data show CDR1 as LNHDA and CDR2 as SQIVND (reference sequence). Trimming cost V 7 bases and J 0 bases, with 11 bases left between them. The CDR3 loop spans 14 amino acids. Here the CDR3 DNA reads TGTGCCAGTACCCGTAACACTAGCACAGATACGCAGTATTTT. This translates into CASTRNTSTDTQYF.

V and J are TRBV5-1 and TRBJ1-2, with D uncertain. Trimming shortened V by 0 bases and J by 8 bases, and 17 bases separated the two germline ends. This CDR3 has 15 residues. CDR1 is SGHRS, CDR2 YFSETQ, per germline. CDR3 nucleotides: TGCGCCAGCAGCTTGGACAGTTCCCCGGGTTGGGGCTACACCTTC. Its protein is CASSLDSSPGWGYTF.

The chain joins TRBV6-1 to TRBJ2-5; no firm D call. The V end lost 2 bases, the J end lost 2 bases, and 9 bases lay between the germline ends. The germline V gene has CDR1 MNHNS and CDR2 SASEGT. The CDR3 has 14 residues. The CDR3 reads CASSERGPQETQYF. For the CDR3, the DNA is TGTGCCAGCAGTGAACGAGGTCCGCAAGAGACCCAGTACTTC.

CDR3 nucleotides: TGCGCCAGCAGCTTGGTTGCTACAAGCTGGAACAATGAGCAGTTCTTC. It encodes CASSLVATSWNNEQFF. This sequence joins TRBV5-1 and TRBJ2-1; no clear D. The V end lost 0 bases, the J end lost 5 bases, and 15 bases lay between the germline ends. Germline V gene data show CDR1 as SGHRS and CDR2 as YFSETQ. This CDR3 has 16 amino acids.

The rearrangement joins TRBV5-6 to TRBJ2-7, with D unclear. CDR1 and CDR2 from the germline V gene are SGHDT and YYEEEE. This CDR3 region has 15 residues. V was pared by 0 bases and J by 3 bases, with 13 bases between. CDR3 bases: TGTGCCAGCAGCTTGGTTCTACCGAAAAACTACGAGCAGTACTTC. It codes for CASSLVLPKNYEQYF.

The CDR3 reads CASSQRLAEPYEQYF. The CDR3 coding sequence is TGCGCCAGCAGCCAGAGACTAGCGGAACCCTACGAGCAGTACTTC. This rearrangement joins TRBV4-1 to TRBJ2-7, with 9 bases identical to TRBD2. Germline CDR1 MGHRA, CDR2 YSYEKL. The CDR3 totals 15 residues. After removal of 3 bases from V and 2 bases from J, the junction contained 5 bases not matched to a gene.

This sequence joins TRBV6-1 and TRBJ1-3; D possibly corresponds to TRBD1 (6 bases). CDR1 and CDR2 from the germline V gene are MNHNS and SASEGT. The CDR3 covers 15 residues. V gave up 0 bases and J gave up 4 bases, with 10 bases separating them. The CDR3, as DNA: TGTGCCAGCAGTGAAGCTACAGGGTCGGGAAACACCATATATTTT. Translated, it gives CASSEATGSGNTIYF.

The chain employs TRBV2 and TRBJ2-7, with 10 bases that match TRBD1. Per the germline V gene, CDR1 is SNHLY and CDR2 is FYNNEI. The CDR3 has 16 residues. The V gene end was trimmed by 4 bases and the J gene end by 2 bases; junction bases not matched to a gene: 8. The CDR3 DNA follows: TGTGCCAGCAGTGGGGTGGGACAGGGGAGCCCCTACGAGCAGTACTTC. Protein: CASSGVGQGSPYEQYF.

The chain has TRBV7-9 and TRBJ2-7; D is perhaps TRBD2 (5 bases). The germline gives CDR1 SEHNR, CDR2 FQNEAQ (reference sequence). The V gene lost 5 bases and the J gene lost 4 bases, with 9 bases spanning the gap. This CDR3 is built from 12 residues. In nucleotides, the CDR3 is TGTGCCAGCAGCACGGACTTATACGAGCAGTACTTC. Protein sequence: CASSTDLYEQYF.

V gene TRBV7-9 combines with J gene TRBJ2-7; D may be TRBD1 (6 bases). The CDR3 extends over 14 amino acids. Germline values: CDR1 SEHNR, CDR2 FQNEAQ (reference sequence). V shed 8 bases and J shed 6 bases, with 20 bases lying between them. The DNA of the CDR3 is TGTGCCAGCGGAATTCCCGGGACAACAGGCGAGCAGTACTTC. Protein: CASGIPGTTGEQYF.

The chain links TRBV5-1 to TRBJ2-2, with 11 bases matching TRBD1. Germline loops: CDR1 SGHRS, CDR2 YFSETQ. This CDR3 spans 18 amino acids. V lost 2 bases to trimming and J lost 4 bases; unmatched junction nucleotides: 10. The CDR3 DNA follows: TGCGCCAGCAGCTTAAGGACAGGGGGCGCGATAGCCACCGGGGAGCTGTTTTTT. The encoded protein is CASSLRTGGAIATGELFF.

Only a few counts were recorded for this clone. Other DNA sequences in this specimen translate into the identical CDR3. The chain is built from TRBV30 and TRBJ1-1, with D unresolved. The CDR3 is 11 amino acids. Trimming took off 5 bases at V and 1 base at J, with 5 bases between the two ends. From germline, CDR1 is GTSNPN and CDR2 SVGIG (reference sequence). The CDR3 spells CAWQGNTEAFF. The DNA for the CDR3 is TGTGCCTGGCAAGGGAACACTGAAGCTTTCTTT.

The chain is built from TRBV7-9 and TRBJ2-7; TRBD1 matches 8 bases. With 7 bases clipped from V and 3 bases from J, the junction kept 11 bases outside the gene matches. Germline V gene sequence: CDR1 SEHNR, CDR2 FQNEAQ (reference sequence). The CDR3 totals 15 residues. CDR3 loop: CASTSPQGAFYEQYF. The CDR3 region has the DNA TGTGCCAGCACCAGTCCCCAGGGGGCCTTCTACGAGCAGTACTTC.

In DNA form, the CDR3 reads TGTGCCAGCAGTTTACTTTCCGCTAGCGGGAGTTACAATGAGCAGTTCTTC. Translated, it gives CASSLLSASGSYNEQFF. The chain carries TRBV27 and TRBJ2-1; 10 bases match TRBD2. V trimming: 2 bases; J trimming: 4 bases; junction bases outside the gene matches: 8. In germline, CDR1 is MNHEY, CDR2 SMNVEV (reference sequence). This CDR3 has 17 amino acids.

V and J are TRBV19 and TRBJ2-3, with 9 nucleotides matching TRBD2. Trimming at V came to 3 bases and at J to 4 bases, leaving 8 bases not matched to a gene. CDR1 and CDR2 from the germline V gene are LNHDA and SQIVND (reference sequence). The CDR3 has 16 residues. The CDR3 bases are TGTGCCAGTAGTATGAGGGGCGGGAGGGAGGCAGATACGCAGTATTTT. Its translation is CASSMRGGREADTQYF. The full variable domain, its missing parts supplied by reference TRBV19 and TRBJ2-3, is DGGITQSPKYLFRKEGQNVTLSCEQNLNHDAMYWYRQDPGQGLRLIYYSQIVNDFQKGDIAEGYSVSREKKESFPLTVTSAQKNPTAFYLCASSMRGGREADTQYFGPGTRLTVL.

The chain employs TRBV4-2 and TRBJ1-5; a possible D gene is TRBD1 (6 bases). CDR3 length: 15 residues. Germline CDR1 LGHNA, CDR2 YNFKEQ. Trimming removed 4 bases from V and 6 bases from J, with 16 bases in between. The CDR3 spells CASSPSGGQGQPQHF. For the CDR3, the DNA is TGTGCCAGCAGCCCATCCGGGGGGCAGGGTCAGCCCCAGCATTTT.

The J gene is TRBJ1-1, the V gene TRBV7-9; D is unclear. Deletions cut 6 bases from V and 10 bases from J, with 24 bases between. CDR1 and CDR2 from the germline V gene are SEHNR and FQNEAQ (reference sequence). This CDR3 contains 15 residues. In nucleotides, the CDR3 is TGTGCCAGCAGGGAAGGACTCGGAAAGGGCGTTAGAGCTTTCTTT. Translation gives CASREGLGKGVRAFF.

This sequence joins TRBV27 and TRBJ2-2; D possibly matches TRBD1 or TRBD2 (5 bases each). This CDR3 is built from 16 residues. V shed 6 bases and J shed 6 bases, with 20 bases lying between them. CDR1 and CDR2 from the germline V gene are MNHEY and SMNVEV (reference sequence). DNA of the CDR3: TGTGCCAGCAGCGCCGAGGGGTTGAATCGTGCCGGGGAGCTGTTTTTT. Amino acid sequence: CASSAEGLNRAGELFF.

Comment on this clone: Other DNA sequences in this specimen translate into the identical CDR3. The rearrangement links TRBV29-1 to TRBJ2-1; the match to TRBD1 covers 8 bases. The trim removed 6 bases at V and 4 bases at J, leaving 8 bases unmatched. The CDR3 totals 14 residues. Germline CDR1 reads SQVTM; CDR2 reads ANQGSEA. The CDR3 DNA reads TGCAGCGTAGGGGGCACAGGGGGTTACAATGAGCAGTTCTTC. It yields the protein CSVGGTGGYNEQFF.

A note on this clone: Other DNA sequences in the sample encode the same CDR3. The chain joins TRBV5-6 to TRBJ2-7; D is ambiguous. Between the trimmed V and J ends, which lost 3 bases and 4 bases, there was a span of 8 bases. Germline V CDR1 and CDR2: SGHDT, YYEEEE. This CDR3 comprises 12 residues. The CDR3 DNA reads TGTGCCAGCAGCTCGGTGGGGTACGAGCAGTACTTC. Protein: CASSSVGYEQYF.